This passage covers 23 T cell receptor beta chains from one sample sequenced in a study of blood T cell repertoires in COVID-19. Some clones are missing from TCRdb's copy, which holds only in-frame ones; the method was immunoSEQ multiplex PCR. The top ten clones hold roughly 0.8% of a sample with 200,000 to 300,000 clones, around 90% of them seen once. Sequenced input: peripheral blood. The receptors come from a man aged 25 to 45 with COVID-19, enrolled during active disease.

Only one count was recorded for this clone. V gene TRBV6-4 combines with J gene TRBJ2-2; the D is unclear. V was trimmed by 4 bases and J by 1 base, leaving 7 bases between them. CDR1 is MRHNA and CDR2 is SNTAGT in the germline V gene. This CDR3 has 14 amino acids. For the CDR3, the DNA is TGTGCCAGCAGTGCCGAACTGAACACCGGGGAGCTGTTTTTT. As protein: CASSAELNTGELFF.

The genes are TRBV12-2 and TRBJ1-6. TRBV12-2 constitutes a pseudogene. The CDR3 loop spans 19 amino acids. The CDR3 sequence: CASEASTGAAGNCNSPLHF. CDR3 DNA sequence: TGTGCAAGTGAGGCGTCGACCGGAGCAGCGGGTAATTGTAATTCACCCCTCCACTTT.

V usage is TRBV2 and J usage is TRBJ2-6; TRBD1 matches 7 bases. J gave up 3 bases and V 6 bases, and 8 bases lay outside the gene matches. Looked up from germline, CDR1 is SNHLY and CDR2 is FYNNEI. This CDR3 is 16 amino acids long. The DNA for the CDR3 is TGTGCCAGCAGCCTACAGGGGACCGGTGGGGCCAACGTCCTGACTTTC. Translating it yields CASSLQGTGGANVLTF.

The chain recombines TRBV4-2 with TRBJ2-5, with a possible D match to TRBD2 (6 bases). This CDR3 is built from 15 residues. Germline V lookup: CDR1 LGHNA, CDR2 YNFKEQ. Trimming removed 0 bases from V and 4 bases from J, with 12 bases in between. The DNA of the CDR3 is TGTGCCAGCAGCCAAGATCGGGGGAAAGGAGAGACCCAGTACTTC. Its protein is CASSQDRGKGETQYF.

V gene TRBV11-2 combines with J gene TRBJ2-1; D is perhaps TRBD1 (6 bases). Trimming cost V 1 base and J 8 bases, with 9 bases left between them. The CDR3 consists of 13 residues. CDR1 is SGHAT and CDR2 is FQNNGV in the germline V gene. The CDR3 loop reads CASSLGHRDEQFF. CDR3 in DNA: TGTGCCAGCAGCTTAGGACACAGGGATGAGCAGTTCTTC.

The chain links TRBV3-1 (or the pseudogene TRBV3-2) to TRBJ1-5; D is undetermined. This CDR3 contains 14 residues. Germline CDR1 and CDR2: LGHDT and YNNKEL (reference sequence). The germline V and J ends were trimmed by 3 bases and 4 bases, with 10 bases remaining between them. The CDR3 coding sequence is TGTGCCAGCAGCCAGTCGGGAGCAAATCAGCCCCAGCATTTT. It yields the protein CASSQSGANQPQHF.

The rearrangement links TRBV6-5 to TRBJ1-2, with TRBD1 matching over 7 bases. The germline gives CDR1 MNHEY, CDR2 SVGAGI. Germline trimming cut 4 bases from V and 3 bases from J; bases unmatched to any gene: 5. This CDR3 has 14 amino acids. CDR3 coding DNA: TGTGCCAGCAGTTCATACGACAGGGACTATGGCTACACCTTC. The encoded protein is CASSSYDRDYGYTF.

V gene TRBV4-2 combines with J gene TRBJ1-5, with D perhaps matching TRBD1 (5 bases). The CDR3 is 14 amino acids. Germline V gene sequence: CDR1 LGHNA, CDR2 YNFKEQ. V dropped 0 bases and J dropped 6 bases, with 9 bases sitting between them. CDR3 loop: CASSQDQGGQPQHF. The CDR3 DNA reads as TGTGCCAGCAGCCAAGACCAGGGTGGTCAGCCCCAGCATTTT.

The CDR3 DNA follows: TGTGCCAGCAGTGAGGCCCGGGTCTCACCCCTCCACTTT. It encodes CASSEARVSPLHF. The chain links TRBV2 to TRBJ1-6; D not certain. The CDR3 covers 13 residues. With 3 bases removed from V and 10 bases from J, the gap between germline ends came to 10 bases. Germline CDR1 reads SNHLY; CDR2 reads FYNNEI.

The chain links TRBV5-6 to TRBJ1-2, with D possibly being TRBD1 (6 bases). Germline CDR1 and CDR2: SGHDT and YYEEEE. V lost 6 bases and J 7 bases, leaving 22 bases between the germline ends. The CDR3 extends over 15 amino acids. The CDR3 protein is CASTLWWGGGSGYTF. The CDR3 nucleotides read TGTGCCAGCACCCTGTGGTGGGGAGGGGGTTCTGGCTACACCTTC.

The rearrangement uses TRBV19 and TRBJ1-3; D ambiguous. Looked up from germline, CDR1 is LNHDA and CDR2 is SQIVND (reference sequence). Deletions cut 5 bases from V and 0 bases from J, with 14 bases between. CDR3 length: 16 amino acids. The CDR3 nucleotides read TGTGCCAGTAGTCGTCTTCCGGACTTCTCTGGAAACACCATATATTTT. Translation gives CASSRLPDFSGNTIYF. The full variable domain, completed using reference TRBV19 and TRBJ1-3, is DGGITQSPKYLFRKEGQNVTLSCEQNLNHDAMYWYRQDPGQGLRLIYYSQIVNDFQKGDIAEGYSVSREKKESFPLTVTSAQKNPTAFYLCASSRLPDFSGNTIYFGEGSWLTVV.

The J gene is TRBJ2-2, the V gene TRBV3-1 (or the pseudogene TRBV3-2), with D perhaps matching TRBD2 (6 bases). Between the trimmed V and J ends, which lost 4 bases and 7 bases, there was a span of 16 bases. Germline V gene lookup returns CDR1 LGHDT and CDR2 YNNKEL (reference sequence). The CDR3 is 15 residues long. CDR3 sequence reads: CASSPPAGGNGELFF. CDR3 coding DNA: TGTGCCAGCAGCCCCCCCGCCGGGGGTAACGGGGAGCTGTTTTTT.

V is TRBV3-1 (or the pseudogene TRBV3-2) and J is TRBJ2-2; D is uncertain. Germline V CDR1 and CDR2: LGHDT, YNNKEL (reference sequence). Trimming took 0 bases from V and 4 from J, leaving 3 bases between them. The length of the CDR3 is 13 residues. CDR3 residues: CASSQDLTGELFF. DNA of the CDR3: TGTGCCAGCAGCCAAGATCTCACCGGGGAGCTGTTTTTT.

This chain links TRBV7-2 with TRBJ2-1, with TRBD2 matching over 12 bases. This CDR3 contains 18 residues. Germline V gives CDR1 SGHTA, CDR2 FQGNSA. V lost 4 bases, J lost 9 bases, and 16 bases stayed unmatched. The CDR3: CASSSRTTSGGRGGEQFF. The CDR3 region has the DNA TGTGCCAGCAGCTCCCGGACGACTAGCGGGGGCCGCGGTGGTGAGCAGTTCTTC.

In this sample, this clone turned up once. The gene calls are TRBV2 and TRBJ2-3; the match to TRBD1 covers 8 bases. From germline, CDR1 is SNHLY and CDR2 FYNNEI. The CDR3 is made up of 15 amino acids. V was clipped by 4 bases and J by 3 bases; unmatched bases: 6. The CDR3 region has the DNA TGTGCCAGCAGTGGACAGGGGACGCCTACAGATACGCAGTATTTT. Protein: CASSGQGTPTDTQYF.

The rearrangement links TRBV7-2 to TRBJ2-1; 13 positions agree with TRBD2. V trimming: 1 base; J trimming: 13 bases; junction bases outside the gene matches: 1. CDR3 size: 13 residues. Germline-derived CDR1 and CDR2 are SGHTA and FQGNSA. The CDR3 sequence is CASSLGLAGGQFF. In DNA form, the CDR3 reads TGTGCCAGCAGCTTAGGACTAGCGGGGGGCCAGTTCTTC.

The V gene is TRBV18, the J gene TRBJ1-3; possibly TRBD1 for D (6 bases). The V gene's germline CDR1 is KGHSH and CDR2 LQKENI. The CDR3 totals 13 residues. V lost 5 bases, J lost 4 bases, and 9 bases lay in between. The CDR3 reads CASSTGQGNTIYF. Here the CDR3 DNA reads TGTGCCAGCTCAACCGGACAGGGAAACACCATATATTTT.

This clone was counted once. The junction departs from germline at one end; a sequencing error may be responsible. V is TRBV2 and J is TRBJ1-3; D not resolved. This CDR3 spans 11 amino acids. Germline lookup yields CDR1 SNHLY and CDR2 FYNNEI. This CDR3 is CASSERILVNF. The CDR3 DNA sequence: TGTGCCAGCAGTGAGCGAATTCTCGTGAATTTT.

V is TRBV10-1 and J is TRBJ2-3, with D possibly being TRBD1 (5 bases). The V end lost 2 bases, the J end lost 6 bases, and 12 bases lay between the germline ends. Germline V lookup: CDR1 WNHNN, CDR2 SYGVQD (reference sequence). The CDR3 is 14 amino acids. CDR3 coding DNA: TGCGCCAGCAGTGAGGCAGGGATGATTGATACGCAGTATTTT. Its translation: CASSEAGMIDTQYF.

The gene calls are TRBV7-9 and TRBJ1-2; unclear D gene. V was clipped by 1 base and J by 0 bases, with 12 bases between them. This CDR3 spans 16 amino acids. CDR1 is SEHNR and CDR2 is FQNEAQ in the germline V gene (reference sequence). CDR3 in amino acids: CASSLGERVANYGYTF. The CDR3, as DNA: TGTGCCAGCAGCTTAGGGGAGCGGGTGGCTAACTATGGCTACACCTTC.

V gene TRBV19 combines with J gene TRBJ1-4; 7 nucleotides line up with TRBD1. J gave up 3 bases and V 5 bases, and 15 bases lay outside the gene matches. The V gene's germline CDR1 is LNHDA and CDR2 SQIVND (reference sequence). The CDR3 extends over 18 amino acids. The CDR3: CASSLTPGQPSANEKLFF. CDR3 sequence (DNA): TGTGCCAGTAGTCTTACCCCGGGACAGCCATCAGCTAATGAAAAACTGTTTTTT.

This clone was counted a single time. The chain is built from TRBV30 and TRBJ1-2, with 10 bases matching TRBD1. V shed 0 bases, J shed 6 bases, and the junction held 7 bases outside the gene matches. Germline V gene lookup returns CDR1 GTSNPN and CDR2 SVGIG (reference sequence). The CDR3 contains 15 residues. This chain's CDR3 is CAWSVRRTGGDGYTF. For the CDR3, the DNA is TGTGCCTGGAGTGTACGCAGGACAGGGGGAGATGGCTACACCTTC.

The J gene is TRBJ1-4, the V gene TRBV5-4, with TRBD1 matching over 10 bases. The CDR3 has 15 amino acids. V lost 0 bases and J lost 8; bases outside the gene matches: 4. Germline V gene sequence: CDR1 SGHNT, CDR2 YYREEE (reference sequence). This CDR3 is CASSLATGGREKLFF. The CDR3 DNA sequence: TGTGCCAGCAGCTTGGCGACAGGGGGCAGGGAAAAACTGTTTTTT.